This TCR beta chain was profiled in a study of T cells in Graves' hyperthyroidism and ophthalmopathy. Regions amplified from RNA transcripts were the TCR beta CDR3 regions. The primer set for the first-round RT-PCR of the TCR CDR3 was HTBI. TCRdb passed the multiplex PCR reads through MiXCR, listing each CDR3 protein once. The table shows about 400,000 distinct CDR3 sequences, with 11% to 15% occurring only once. Turning to this clonotype: Its antigen is still unknown.

Germline V lookup: CDR1 ENHRY, CDR2 SYGVKD. This CDR3 is 12 amino acids long. V gave up 6 bases and J gave up 9 bases; unmatched junction bases: 3. Regarding the study as a whole: Patients with ophthalmopathy were separated from those with stable hyperthyroidism by a 13 V-J model.

Specimen: blood. This sequence was found in a man between 45 and 60 years old with Graves' ophthalmopathy. The chain combines TRBV10-3 with TRBJ2-1, with 9 bases matching TRBD1. CDR3 amino acids: CAISATGGEQFF. The CDR3 nucleotides read TGTGCCATCAGCGCGACAGGGGGTGAGCAGTTCTTC.